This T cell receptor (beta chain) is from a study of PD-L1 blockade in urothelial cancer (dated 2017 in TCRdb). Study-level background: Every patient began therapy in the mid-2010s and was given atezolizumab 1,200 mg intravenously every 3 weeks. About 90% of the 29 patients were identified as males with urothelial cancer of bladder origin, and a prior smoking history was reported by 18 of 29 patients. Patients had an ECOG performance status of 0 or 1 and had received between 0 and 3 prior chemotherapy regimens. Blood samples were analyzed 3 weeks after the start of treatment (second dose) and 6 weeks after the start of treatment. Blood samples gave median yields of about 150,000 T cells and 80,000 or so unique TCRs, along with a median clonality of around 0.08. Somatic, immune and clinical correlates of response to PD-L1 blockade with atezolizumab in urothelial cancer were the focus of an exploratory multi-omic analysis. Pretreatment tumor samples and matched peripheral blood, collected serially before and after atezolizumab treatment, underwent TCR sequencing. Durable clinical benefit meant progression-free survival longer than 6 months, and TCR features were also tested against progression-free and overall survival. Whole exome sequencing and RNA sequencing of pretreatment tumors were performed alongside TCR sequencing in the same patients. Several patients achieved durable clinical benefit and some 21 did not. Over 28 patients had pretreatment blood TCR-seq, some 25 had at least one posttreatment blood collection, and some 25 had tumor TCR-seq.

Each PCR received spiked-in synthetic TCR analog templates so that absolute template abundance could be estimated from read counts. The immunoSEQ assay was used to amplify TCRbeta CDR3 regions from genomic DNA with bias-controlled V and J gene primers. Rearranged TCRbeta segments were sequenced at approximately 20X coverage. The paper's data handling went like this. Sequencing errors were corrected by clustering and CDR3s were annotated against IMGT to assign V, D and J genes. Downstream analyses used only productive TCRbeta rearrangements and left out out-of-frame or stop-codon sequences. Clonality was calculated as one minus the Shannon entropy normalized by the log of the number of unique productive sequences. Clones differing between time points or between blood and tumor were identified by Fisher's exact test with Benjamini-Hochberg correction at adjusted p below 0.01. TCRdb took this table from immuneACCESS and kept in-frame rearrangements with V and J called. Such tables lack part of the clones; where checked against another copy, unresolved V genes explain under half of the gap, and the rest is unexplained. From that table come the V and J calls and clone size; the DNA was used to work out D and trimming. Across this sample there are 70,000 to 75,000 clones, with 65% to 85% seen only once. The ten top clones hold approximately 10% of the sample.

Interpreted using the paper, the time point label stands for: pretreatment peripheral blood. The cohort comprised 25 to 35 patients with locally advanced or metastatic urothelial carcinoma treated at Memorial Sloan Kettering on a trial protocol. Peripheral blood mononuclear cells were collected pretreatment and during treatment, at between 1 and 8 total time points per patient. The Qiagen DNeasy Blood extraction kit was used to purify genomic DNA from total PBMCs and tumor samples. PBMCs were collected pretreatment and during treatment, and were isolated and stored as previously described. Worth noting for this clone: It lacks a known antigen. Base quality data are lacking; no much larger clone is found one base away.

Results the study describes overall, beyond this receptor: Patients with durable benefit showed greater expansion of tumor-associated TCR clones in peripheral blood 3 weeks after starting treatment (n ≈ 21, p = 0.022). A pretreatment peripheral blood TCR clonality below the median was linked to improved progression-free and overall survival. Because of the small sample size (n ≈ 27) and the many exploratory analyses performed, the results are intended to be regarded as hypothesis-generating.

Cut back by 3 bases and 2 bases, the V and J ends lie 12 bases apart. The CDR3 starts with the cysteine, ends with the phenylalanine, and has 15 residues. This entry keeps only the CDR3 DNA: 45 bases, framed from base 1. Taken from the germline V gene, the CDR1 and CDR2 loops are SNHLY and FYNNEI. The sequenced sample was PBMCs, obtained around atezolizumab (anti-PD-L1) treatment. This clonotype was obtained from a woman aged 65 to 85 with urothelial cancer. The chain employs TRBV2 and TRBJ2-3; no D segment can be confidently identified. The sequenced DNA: TGTGCCAGCAGTGAGAGGCAGCCCCACACAGATACGCAGTATTTT. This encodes CASSERQPHTDTQYF.